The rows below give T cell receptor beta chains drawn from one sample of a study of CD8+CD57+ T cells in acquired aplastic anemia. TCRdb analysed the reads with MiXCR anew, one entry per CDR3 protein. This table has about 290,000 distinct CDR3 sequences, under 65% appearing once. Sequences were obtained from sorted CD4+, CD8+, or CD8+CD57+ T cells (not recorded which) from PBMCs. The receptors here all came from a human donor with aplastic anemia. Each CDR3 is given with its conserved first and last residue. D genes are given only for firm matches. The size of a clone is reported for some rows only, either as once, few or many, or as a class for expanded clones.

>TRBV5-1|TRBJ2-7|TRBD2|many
CASSLGLAGNSYEQYF
TGCGCCAGCAGCTTGGGACTAGCGGGGAACTCCTACGAGCAGTACTTC
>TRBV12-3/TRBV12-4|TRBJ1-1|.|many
CASRPGGVRAFF
TGTGCCAGCAGGCCCGGGGGGGTGAGGGCTTTCTTT
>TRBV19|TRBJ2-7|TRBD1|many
CASSITETGAREQYF
TGTGCCAGTAGTATTACGGAGACAGGGGCGCGGGAGCAGTACTTC
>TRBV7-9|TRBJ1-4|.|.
CASSPQGGAMFF
TGTGCCAGCAGCCCCCAGGGAGGAGCAATGTTTTTT
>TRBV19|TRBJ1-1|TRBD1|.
CASIDRGALTTEAFF
TGTGCCAGTATTGACAGGGGCGCCCTAACCACTGAAGCTTTCTTT
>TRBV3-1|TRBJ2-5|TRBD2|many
CASSPFRLAGEETQYF
TGTGCCAGCAGCCCGTTTCGGCTAGCGGGAGAAGAGACCCAGTACTTC
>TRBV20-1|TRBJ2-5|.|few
CSARLSYQETQYF
TGCAGTGCTAGATTATCTTACCAAGAGACCCAGTACTTC
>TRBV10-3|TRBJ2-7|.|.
CATSVFYEQYF
TGTGCCACCTCAGTATTCTACGAGCAGTACTTC
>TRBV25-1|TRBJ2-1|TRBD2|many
CASSVHGGREEFF
TGTGCCAGCAGTGTCCACGGGGGGAGGGAGGAGTTCTTC
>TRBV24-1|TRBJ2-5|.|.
CATSETDQETQYF
TGTGCCACCAGTGAGACAGATCAAGAGACCCAGTACTTC
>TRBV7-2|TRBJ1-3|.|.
CASSGALGNTIYF
TGTGCCAGCAGCGGGGCGCTAGGAAACACCATATATTTT
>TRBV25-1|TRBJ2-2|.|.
CASSESGVESGELFF
TGTGCCAGCAGTGAGTCGGGGGTGGAATCCGGGGAGCTGTTTTTT
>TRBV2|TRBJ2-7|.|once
CASRTLQDVYEQYF
TGTGCCAGCAGAACTTTACAGGATGTCTACGAGCAGTACTTC
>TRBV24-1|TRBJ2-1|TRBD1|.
CATSDLRQGNNEQFF
TGTGCCACCAGTGATTTAAGACAGGGTAACAATGAGCAGTTCTTC
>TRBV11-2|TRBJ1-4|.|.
CASSSSYTNEKLFF
TGTGCCAGCAGCTCAAGTTACACGAATGAAAAACTGTTTTTT
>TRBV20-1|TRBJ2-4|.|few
CSARPLAKNIQYF
TGCAGTGCTAGACCGTTAGCCAAAAACATTCAGTACTTC
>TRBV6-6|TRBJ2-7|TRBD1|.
CASTPGQGLGEQYF
TGTGCCAGCACCCCGGGACAGGGCTTGGGCGAGCAGTACTTC
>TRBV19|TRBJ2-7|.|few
CASLFLRQYF
TGTGCCAGTTTGTTTCTTCGGCAGTACTTC
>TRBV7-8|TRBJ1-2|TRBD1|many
CASSLALTGQVMRDYGYTF
TGTGCCAGCAGCTTAGCGCTAACTGGACAGGTCATGAGGGACTATGGCTACACCTTC
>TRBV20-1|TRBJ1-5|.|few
CSASPPTRQVNGNQPQHF
TGCAGTGCTTCTCCCCCTACGAGACAGGTGAATGGCAATCAGCCCCAGCATTTT
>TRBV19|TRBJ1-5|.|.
CASRAGNQPQHF
TGTGCCAGCCGGGCCGGCAATCAGCCCCAGCATTTT
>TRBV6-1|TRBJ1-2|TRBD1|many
CASSEVGTGVYGYTF
TGTGCCAGCAGCGAAGTAGGTACAGGGGTGTATGGCTACACCTTC
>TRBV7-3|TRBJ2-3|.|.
CASSLRGGGTDTQYF
TGTGCCAGCAGCTTAAGAGGCGGGGGCACAGATACGCAGTATTTT
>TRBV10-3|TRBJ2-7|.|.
CAISDLGAYEQYF
TGTGCCATCAGTGATTTGGGGGCTTACGAGCAGTACTTC
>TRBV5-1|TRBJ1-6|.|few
CASSSSDFYNSPLHF
TGCGCCAGCAGCTCCTCAGATTTCTATAATTCACCCCTCCACTTT
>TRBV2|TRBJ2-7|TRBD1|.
CASRLGQDYEQYF
TGTGCCAGCAGATTGGGACAGGACTACGAGCAGTACTTC
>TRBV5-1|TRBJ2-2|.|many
CASSLNPGTSTGELFF
TGCGCCAGCAGCTTGAATCCGGGGACAAGCACCGGGGAGCTGTTTTTT
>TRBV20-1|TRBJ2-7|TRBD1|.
CSAPGQGRDEQYF
TGCAGTGCCCCGGGACAGGGACGGGACGAGCAGTACTTC
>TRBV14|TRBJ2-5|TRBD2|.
CASRISGSVETQYF
TGTGCCAGCAGAATTAGCGGGTCAGTGGAGACCCAGTACTTC
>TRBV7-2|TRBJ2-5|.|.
CASSLRTTGIMQETQYF
TGTGCCAGCAGCTTACGGACTACGGGGATAATGCAAGAGACCCAGTACTTC
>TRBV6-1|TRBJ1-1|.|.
CASSYIPPTAEAFF
TGTGCCAGCAGTTACATCCCCCCGACCGCTGAAGCTTTCTTT
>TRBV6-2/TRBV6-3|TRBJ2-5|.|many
CASSLREETQYF
TGTGCCAGCAGTTTAAGGGAAGAGACCCAGTACTTC
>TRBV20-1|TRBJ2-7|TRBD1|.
CSATDRGEYEQYF
TGCAGTGCTACGGACAGGGGGGAGTACGAGCAGTACTTC
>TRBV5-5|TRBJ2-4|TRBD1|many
CASSLVSDRAAKNIQYF
TGTGCCAGCAGCTTGGTTTCGGACAGGGCGGCCAAAAACATTCAGTACTTC
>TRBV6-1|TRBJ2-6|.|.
CASEGAPSGANVLTF
TGTGCCTCGGAGGGGGCGCCGTCTGGGGCCAACGTCCTGACTTTC
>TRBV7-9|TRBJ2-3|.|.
CASSSGWTSTDTQYF
TGTGCCAGCAGCTCCGGTTGGACTAGCACAGATACGCAGTATTTT